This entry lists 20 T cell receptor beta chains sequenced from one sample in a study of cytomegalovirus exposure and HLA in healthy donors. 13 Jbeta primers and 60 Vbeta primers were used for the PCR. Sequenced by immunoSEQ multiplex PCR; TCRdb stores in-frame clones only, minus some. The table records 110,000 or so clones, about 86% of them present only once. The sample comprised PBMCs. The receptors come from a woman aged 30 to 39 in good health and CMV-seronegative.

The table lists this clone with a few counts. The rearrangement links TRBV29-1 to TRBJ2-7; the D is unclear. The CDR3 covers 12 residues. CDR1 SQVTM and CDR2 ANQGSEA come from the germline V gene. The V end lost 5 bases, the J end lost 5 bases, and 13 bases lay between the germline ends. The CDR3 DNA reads TGCAGCGTTCTGGGTCCCCGGGACGAGCAGTACTTC. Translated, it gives CSVLGPRDEQYF.

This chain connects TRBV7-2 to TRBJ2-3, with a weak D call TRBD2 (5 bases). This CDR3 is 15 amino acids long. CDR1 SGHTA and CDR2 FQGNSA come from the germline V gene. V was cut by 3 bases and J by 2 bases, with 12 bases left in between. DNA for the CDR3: TGTGCCAGCAGCTTTGGAGGACCGAACACAGATACGCAGTATTTT. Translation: CASSFGGPNTDTQYF.

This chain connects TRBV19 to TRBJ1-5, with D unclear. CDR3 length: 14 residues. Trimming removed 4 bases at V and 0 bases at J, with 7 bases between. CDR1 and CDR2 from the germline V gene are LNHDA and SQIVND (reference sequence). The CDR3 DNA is TGTGCCAGTAGTACAGAATATAGCAATCAGCCCCAGCATTTT. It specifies CASSTEYSNQPQHF.

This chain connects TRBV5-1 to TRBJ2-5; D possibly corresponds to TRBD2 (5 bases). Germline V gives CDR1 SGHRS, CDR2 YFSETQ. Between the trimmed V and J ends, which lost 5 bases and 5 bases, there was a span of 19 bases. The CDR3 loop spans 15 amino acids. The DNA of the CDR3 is TGCGCCAGCAGACTGGAGGCGGGCAGGAGCGAGACCCAGTACTTC. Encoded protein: CASRLEAGRSETQYF.

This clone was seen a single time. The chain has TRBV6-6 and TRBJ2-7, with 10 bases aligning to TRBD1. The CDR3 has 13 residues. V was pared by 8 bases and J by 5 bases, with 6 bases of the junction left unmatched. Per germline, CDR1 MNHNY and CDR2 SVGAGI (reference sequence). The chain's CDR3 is CASDGQGVHEQYF. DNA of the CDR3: TGTGCCAGCGACGGACAGGGGGTGCACGAGCAGTACTTC.

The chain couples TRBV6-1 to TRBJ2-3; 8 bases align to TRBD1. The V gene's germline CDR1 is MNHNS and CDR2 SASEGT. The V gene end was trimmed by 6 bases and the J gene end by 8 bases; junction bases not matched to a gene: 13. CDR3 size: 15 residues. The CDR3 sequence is CASSLGQVPPGTQYF. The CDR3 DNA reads TGTGCCAGCAGCCTGGGACAGGTGCCCCCCGGTACGCAGTATTTT.

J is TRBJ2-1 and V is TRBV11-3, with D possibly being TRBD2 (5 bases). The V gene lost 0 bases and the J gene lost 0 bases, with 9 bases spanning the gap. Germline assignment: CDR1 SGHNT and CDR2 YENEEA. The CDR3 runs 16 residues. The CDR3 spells CASSLDPGSSYNEQFF. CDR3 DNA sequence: TGTGCCAGCAGCTTAGATCCGGGGAGCTCCTACAATGAGCAGTTCTTC.

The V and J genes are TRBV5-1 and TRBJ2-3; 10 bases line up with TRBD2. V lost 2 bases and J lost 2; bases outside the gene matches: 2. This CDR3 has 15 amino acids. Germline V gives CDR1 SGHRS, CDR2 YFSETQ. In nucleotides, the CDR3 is TGCGCCAGCAGCTTAGCGGGAGGGGTCACAGATACGCAGTATTTT. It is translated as CASSLAGGVTDTQYF.

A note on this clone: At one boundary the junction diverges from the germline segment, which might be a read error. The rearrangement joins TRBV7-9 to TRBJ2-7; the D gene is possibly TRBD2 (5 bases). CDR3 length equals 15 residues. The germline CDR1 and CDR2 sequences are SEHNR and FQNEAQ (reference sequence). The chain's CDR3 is CSSSLVRGEFYEQYF. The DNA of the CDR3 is TGTTCCAGCAGCTTAGTCCGGGGAGAATTCTACGAGCAGTACTTC.

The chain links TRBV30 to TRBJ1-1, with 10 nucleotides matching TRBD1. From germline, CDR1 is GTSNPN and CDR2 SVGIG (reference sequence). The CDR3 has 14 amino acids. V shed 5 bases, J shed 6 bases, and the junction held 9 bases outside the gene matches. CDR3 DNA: TGTGCCTGGGACTTCGGGACAGGGGCCTCTGAAGCTTTCTTT. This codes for CAWDFGTGASEAFF.

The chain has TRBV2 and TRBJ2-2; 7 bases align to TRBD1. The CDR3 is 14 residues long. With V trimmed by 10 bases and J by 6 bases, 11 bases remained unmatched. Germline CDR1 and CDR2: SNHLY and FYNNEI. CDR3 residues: CATKGDSYSGELFF. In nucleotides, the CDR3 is TGTGCCACAAAGGGGGACAGCTATTCCGGGGAGCTGTTTTTT.

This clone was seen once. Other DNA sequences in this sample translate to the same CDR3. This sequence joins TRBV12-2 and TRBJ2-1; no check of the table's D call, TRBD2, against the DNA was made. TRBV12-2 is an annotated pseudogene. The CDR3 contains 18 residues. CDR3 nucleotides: TGCGCAAGTCGCTGCCCTCGATACTTGGTTCTGGTGATCTATGAGCAGTTCTTC. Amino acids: CASRCPRYLVLVIYEQFF.

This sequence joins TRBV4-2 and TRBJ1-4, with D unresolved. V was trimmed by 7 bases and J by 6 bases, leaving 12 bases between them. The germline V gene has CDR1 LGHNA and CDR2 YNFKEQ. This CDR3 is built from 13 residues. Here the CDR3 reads CASTSTFDEKLFF. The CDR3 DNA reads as TGTGCCAGCACCTCGACTTTCGATGAAAAACTGTTTTTT.

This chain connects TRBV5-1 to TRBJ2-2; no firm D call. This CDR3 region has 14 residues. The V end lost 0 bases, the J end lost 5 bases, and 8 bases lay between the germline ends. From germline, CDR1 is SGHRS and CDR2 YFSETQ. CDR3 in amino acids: CASSLAYLTGELFF. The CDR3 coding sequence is TGCGCCAGCAGCTTGGCCTATTTAACCGGGGAGCTGTTTTTT.

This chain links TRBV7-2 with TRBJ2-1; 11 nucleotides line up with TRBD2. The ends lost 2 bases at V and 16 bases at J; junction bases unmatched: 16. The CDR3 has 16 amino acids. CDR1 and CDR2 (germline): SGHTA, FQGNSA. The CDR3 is CASSLFGTSGRAGRFF. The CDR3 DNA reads TGTGCCAGCAGCTTATTTGGGACTAGCGGCCGGGCGGGGAGATTCTTC.

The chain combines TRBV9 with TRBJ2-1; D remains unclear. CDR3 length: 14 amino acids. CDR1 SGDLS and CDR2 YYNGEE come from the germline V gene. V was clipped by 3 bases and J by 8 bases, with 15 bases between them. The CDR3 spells CASSGAQRLDEQFF. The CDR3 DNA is TGTGCCAGCAGCGGAGCCCAGAGGCTGGATGAGCAGTTCTTC.

DNA for the CDR3: TGCACCAGCAGCGAAGGTAAGGGGTGGACAGGGGGCACCTACGAGCAGTACTTC. Protein sequence: CTSSEGKGWTGGTYEQYF. The rearrangement joins TRBV1 to TRBJ2-5; whether TRBD1, the table's D call, matches the DNA was not checked. TRBJ2-7 explains the end of the DNA better; the J call may be wrong. TRBV1 is a documented pseudogene. This CDR3 has 18 residues.

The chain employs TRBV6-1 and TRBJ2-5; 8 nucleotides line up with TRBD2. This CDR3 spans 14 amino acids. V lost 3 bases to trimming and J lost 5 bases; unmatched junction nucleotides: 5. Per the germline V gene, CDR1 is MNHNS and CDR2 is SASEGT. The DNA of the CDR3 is TGTGCCAGCAGTGATACGGGAGGGGAGGAGACCCAGTACTTC. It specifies CASSDTGGEETQYF.

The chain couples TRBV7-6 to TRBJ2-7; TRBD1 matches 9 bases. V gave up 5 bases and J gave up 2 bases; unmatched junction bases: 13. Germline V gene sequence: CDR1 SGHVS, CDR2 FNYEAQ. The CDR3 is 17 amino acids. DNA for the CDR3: TGTGCCAGCAGCCCCTACTCGGGACAGGGAACCGCCTACGAGCAGTACTTC. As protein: CASSPYSGQGTAYEQYF.

Here the CDR3 reads CASSLPGRHNEQFF. For the CDR3, the DNA is TGTGCCAGCAGCCTCCCGGGTCGGCACAATGAGCAGTTCTTC. This chain connects TRBV5-6 to TRBJ2-1; no clear D. The CDR3 is 14 residues long. V dropped 4 bases and J dropped 5 bases, with 13 bases sitting between them. The V gene's germline CDR1 is SGHDT and CDR2 YYEEEE.